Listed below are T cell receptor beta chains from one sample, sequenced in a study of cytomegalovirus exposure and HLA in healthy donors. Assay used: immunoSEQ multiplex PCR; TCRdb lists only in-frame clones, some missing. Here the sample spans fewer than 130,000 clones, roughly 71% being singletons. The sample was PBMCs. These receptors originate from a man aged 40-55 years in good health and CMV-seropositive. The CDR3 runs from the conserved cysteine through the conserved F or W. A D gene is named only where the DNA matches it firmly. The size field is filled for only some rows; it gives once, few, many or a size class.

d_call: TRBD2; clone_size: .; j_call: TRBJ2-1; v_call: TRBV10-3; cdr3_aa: CAIRGSGRSNNEQFF; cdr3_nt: TGTGCCATCAGGGGCAGCGGGAGAAGTAACAATGAGCAGTTCTTC
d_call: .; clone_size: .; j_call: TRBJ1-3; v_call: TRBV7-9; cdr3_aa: CASSDPYREAGNTIYF; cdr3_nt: TGTGCCAGCAGCGACCCATACAGGGAAGCTGGAAACACCATATATTTT
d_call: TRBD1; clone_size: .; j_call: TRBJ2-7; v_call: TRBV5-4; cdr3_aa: CASSSQTGTSYEQYF; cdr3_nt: TGTGCCAGCAGCTCTCAGACAGGGACCTCCTACGAGCAGTACTTC
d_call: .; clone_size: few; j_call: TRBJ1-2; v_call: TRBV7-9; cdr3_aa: CASTNMVGGYTF; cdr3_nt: TGTGCCAGCACCAATATGGTCGGGGGCTACACCTTC
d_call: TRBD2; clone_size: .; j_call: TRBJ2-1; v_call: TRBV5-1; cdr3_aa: CASSLYAVSGSANEQFF; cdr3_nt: TGCGCCAGCAGCTTGTACGCCGTTAGCGGGAGTGCAAATGAGCAGTTCTTC
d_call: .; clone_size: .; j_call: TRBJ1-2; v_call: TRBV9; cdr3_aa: CASSSMLDSYGYTF; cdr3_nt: TGTGCCAGCAGCTCCATGTTGGACAGCTATGGCTACACCTTC
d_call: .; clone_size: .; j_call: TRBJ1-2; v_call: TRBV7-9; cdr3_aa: CASSLGSFYGYTF; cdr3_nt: TGTGCCAGCAGCTTAGGCAGTTTCTATGGCTACACCTTC
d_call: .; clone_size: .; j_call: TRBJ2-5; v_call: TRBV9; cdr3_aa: CASSVYGGQETQYF; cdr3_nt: TGTGCCAGCAGCGTCTATGGCGGCCAAGAGACCCAGTACTTC
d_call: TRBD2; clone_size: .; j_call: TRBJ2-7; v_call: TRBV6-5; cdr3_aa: CASSDLAGEAYEQYF; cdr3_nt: TGTGCCAGCAGCGATCTAGCGGGAGAAGCCTACGAGCAGTACTTC
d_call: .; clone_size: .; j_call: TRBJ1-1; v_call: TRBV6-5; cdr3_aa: CASVPRGENTEAFF; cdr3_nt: TGTGCCAGCGTCCCCCGCGGGGAGAACACTGAAGCTTTCTTT
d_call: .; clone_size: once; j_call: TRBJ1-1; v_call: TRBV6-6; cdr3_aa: CASSFTRRRTEAFF; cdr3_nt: TGTGCCAGCAGTTTCACCCGTCGGAGGACTGAAGCTTTCTTT
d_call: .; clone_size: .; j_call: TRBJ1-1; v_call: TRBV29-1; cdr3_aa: CSVEDRGGTAGAFF; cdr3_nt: TGCAGCGTTGAAGATAGAGGAGGGACCGCTGGAGCTTTCTTT
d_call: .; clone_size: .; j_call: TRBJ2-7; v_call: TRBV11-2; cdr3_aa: CASSLNRDKSYEQYF; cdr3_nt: TGTGCCAGCAGCCTTAACCGGGACAAGTCCTACGAGCAGTACTTC
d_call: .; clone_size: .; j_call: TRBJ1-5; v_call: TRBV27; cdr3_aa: CASSPLGGPDQPQHF; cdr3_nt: TGTGCCAGCAGTCCCCTCGGGGGGCCGGATCAGCCCCAGCATTTT
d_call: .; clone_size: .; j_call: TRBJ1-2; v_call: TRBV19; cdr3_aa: CASSIGQTGYGYTF; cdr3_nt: TGTGCCAGTAGTATCGGACAAACCGGCTATGGCTACACCTTC